This T cell receptor (beta chain) derives from a study of regulatory T cells in long-lasting Graves disease (dated by TCRdb to about 2021). For the study in its entirety: Persistent Graves' disease meant more than 5 years of antithyroid drug treatment with TSH receptor autoantibodies that stayed positive. This study used TCR sequencing and RNA sequencing of peripheral blood to compare persistent Graves' disease patients against newly diagnosed Graves' disease patients. TCR sequencing covered about 13 persistent and 20 newly diagnosed Graves' disease patients, 33 samples in total. The study was conducted in China and was registered as a clinical trial. Antithyroid drugs had been taken for approximately 10 years on average by persistent Graves' disease patients in the clinical cohort. The investigation overall reported the following: More public clonotypes were shared among persistent patients (2,741) than among newly diagnosed patients (approximately 1,000). The authors acknowledged the small sample size as a limitation that may reduce accuracy. Sequencing and analysis were restricted to the TCR beta chain. Lower TCR Shannon entropy and fewer highly expanded clones were observed in persistent Graves' disease patients than in newly diagnosed patients, which suggested clonal expansion. Preferential use of TRBV28, TRBJ1-2 and TRBJ2-5 was observed in persistent disease, whereas TRBV20-1 and TRBJ2-1 were favored in newly diagnosed disease. The study examined only peripheral blood because the primary lesion, thyroid tissue, could not be accessed.

A word on this clonotype: Its antigen is currently not known. It has no much larger one-base neighbor in the sample; base qualities were not kept.

The library relied on multiplex PCR. The data were produced on an Illumina HiSeq 4000. To build TCR beta libraries, CDR3 regions were amplified by Arm-PCR using iRepertoire HTBI primers. PCR products were gel purified before sequencing. Concerning the study's data processing: Across samples, 60 to 75 TRBV and around 15 TRBJ segments were identified and used for gene usage analysis of CDR3 amino acid clonotypes. COPE and FqMerger were used to merge filtered high-quality paired reads into contigs. BLAST was used to align contigs to IMGT TRBV, TRBD and TRBJ reference genes, with CDR3 defined following IMGT. Highly expanded clones were defined as clonotypes with a frequency above 0.1%. Shannon entropy was used to measure repertoire diversity, and the Gini coefficient was used to measure V-J evenness. Public clonotypes were defined as clonotypes shared by more than one individual. TCRdb ran its own pipeline on the public reads, namely fastp trimming at Q25 and MiXCR clone calling, and kept in-frame beta chains. Every entry covers one CDR3 protein and lists the most common genes and DNA from its rows. These V and J calls derive from TCRdb rather than the authors' analysis. Within this sample are 300,000 to 500,000 distinct CDR3 sequences, with around 21% of them counted one time only. Under 25% of the sample is taken by the ten largest.

The CDR3 measures 13 amino acids from cysteine to phenylalanine. The entry retains the CDR3 DNA only, 39 bases that are in frame from base 1. The germline V gene sets CDR1 to SGHRS and CDR2 to YFSETQ. Trimming at the junction amounts to 5 bases on V and 9 bases on J, and the germline ends lie 12 bases apart. The intended sense of this specimen's time point label: persistent/refractory GD, antithyroid drugs over 5 years with positive TRAb. RNA was extracted from PBMCs in TRIzol for both TCR sequencing and RNA sequencing. The diagnosis of Graves' disease followed American Thyroid Association guidelines. Patients were recruited from an endocrinology department in Xi'an, China. Each patient gave approximately 9 milliliters of peripheral blood, collected in an EDTA anticoagulant tube. PBMCs were isolated by Ficoll Paque Plus density gradient separation without further T cell sorting. RNA quality was checked with an Agilent 2100 Bioanalyzer and agarose gel, and concentration with a NanoDrop 2000.

This sequence originates from a female donor with Graves disease. The source material was peripheral blood mononuclear cells (PBMCs), sampled when the disease was refractory, from a patient treated with antithyroid drugs. The chain was built from TRBV5-1 and TRBJ1-6; no confident D gene assignment can be made. The nucleotide sequence is TGCGCCAGCAGAGAAAGGGTGGGTTCACCCCTCCACTTT. Translated, this gives CASRERVGSPLHF.